These 3 T cell receptor beta chains were all obtained from the same sample, sequenced in a study of cytomegalovirus exposure and HLA in healthy donors. With 60 Vbeta and 13 Jbeta primers, the PCR was carried out. This table comes from immunoSEQ multiplex PCR, and its TCRdb copy is limited to in-frame clones, with some not included. The data contain about 150,000 clones, 65% to 85% of them singletons. The sequenced sample was PBMCs. Receptors originate from a male donor in good health and CMV-seropositive.

There are a few counts of this clone. The J gene is TRBJ1-3, the V gene TRBV5-1, with D tentatively TRBD1 (5 bases). There are 14 residues in the CDR3. V lost 5 bases, J lost 4 bases, and 13 bases lay in between. Germline V gene lookup returns CDR1 SGHRS and CDR2 YFSETQ. CDR3 residues: CASSRGVSGNTIYF. CDR3 in DNA: TGCGCCAGCAGTCGGGGGGTGTCGGGAAACACCATATATTTT.

The chain is built from TRBV7-8 and TRBJ2-5, with 9 bases fitting TRBD2. Germline CDR1 reads SGHVS; CDR2 reads FQNEAQ. The CDR3 covers 16 residues. Trimming removed 5 bases from V and 2 bases from J; junction bases left unmatched: 9. CDR3 residues: CASSIGAAGGQETQYF. CDR3 nucleotide sequence: TGTGCCAGCAGCATAGGGGCGGCGGGAGGGCAAGAGACCCAGTACTTC.

CDR3 in amino acids: CASSILTGSYNEQFF. The CDR3 DNA reads as TGTGCCAGTAGTATCCTAACAGGGAGTTACAATGAGCAGTTCTTC. The chain carries TRBV19 and TRBJ2-1, with a possible D match to TRBD1 (6 bases). Germline loops: CDR1 LNHDA, CDR2 SQIVND (reference sequence). The CDR3 runs to 15 residues. Trimming removed 3 bases at V and 4 bases at J, with 13 bases between.